This T cell receptor beta chain was captured in a study of cytomegalovirus exposure and HLA in healthy donors (dated by TCRdb to the late 2010s). About the investigation overall: According to an earlier analysis of 587 of the donors, about 179 million T cells yielded over 90 million unique TCR beta sequences and 276 Gb of sequence data. An early release covering some 640 HLA-typed donors comprised 300 to 350 gigabases of sequencing data and tens of millions of unique TCR sequences. Among the roughly 390 genotyped donors, around 81% belonged to the genetic ancestry cluster associated with self-reported Caucasian donors. The aim of the study was to test whether cataloging public T cell receptors could identify signatures of past pathogen exposure. The T cell repertoires of around 670 subjects were profiled by immunosequencing and related to cytomegalovirus serostatus. Besides the first cohort of around 670 subjects, a separate validation cohort made up of some 110 different subjects was used. To predict cytomegalovirus infection status, the study combined high-throughput TCR immunosequencing, statistical association of individual TCRs with disease status, and machine learning. A later analysis re-examined previously published TCR beta repertoires from just over 650 donors and added high-resolution HLA genotyping to investigate patterns of TCR occurrence. Rather than drawing on any new phenotypic data, the later analysis identified candidate immune exposures from TCR beta sequences and the way those sequences occurred across donors. An earlier analysis of some 600 of the donors applied high-throughput TCR beta sequencing to assess whether each TCR beta V gene segment acted as functional or pseudogenic. Donor age, sex, ethnicity and CMV serostatus were compiled together with the repertoire data. A later genetic analysis used genome-wide SNP genotypes for about three fifths of the 666 donors, treating that subset as a discovery cohort. All discovery cohort repertoires had been generated on a single sequencing platform. HLA typing covered class I and class II loci at four-digit resolution. The number of donors typed differed by locus, with about 629-630 for A, B, C, DRB1 and DQB1, roughly 520 for DQA1, 600 to 610 for DPA1, and 450 to 480 for DPB1. Because of strong linkage in the cohort, roughly five DR-DQ haplotypes were treated as single units for association and clustering. Across under 500 genotyped donors of the cohort, an average of 235,054 unique TCR beta nucleotide sequences per donor were sequenced, and roughly 20% of those sequences were non-productive.

Libraries were constructed by the immunoSEQ multiplex PCR assay. A mixture of 60 forward primers for TCR Vbeta segments and 13 reverse primers for TCR Jbeta segments was used in the multiplex PCR. Amplification of the CDR3 region of rearranged TCR beta genes was performed with a multiplex PCR assay on genomic DNA. The Illumina HiSeq System was used to sequence the amplified TCR beta libraries as 87-base-pair reads. The source study handled its data this way. In a later analysis, tens of millions of unique TCR beta chains were counted across the approximately 620 repertoires, and about 9.9 million of these chains were shared by at least two donors. Raw reads were error-corrected and collapsed into unique sequences with a nearest-neighbor algorithm that merged closely related sequences to remove PCR and sequencing errors. To assign V, D and J gene segments, CDR3 sequences were aligned to IMGT reference sequences. For a sequence to be retained, at least a six-nucleotide match to both a V gene segment and a J gene segment was required. A rearrangement was called productive if the CDR3 had no stop codons and remained in frame with V and J, and every other rearrangement was called non-productive. CDR3 was defined according to IMGT convention as the region running from the second conserved V-encoded cysteine to the conserved J-encoded phenylalanine. In an earlier analysis of some 550 of the donors, sequences lacking an unambiguous match to a single V gene segment were excluded. An earlier analysis of a few hundred of the donors called V segments functional above 56.7% productive rearrangements and segregating when the between-donor standard deviation exceeded 5%. A statistical classification framework was built to diagnose cytomegalovirus status from the catalog of TCR beta chain sequences. In a later analysis, TCR nucleotide sequences were compared against IMGT/GENE-DB human TR gene sequences so that V and J genes could be assigned. The TCRdist pipeline was used in a later analysis to assign CDR3 sequences and most-parsimonious VDJ recombination scenarios. In a later analysis, every TCR beta chain was defined by the combination of its CDR3 amino acid sequence and its V-gene family, and reads without a unique V-gene family were dropped. To address suspected cross-contamination and a sequencing artifact, a later analysis removed around 600 highly shared, low-generation-probability nucleotide sequences. In a later analysis, a clonal expansion index for each public chain was calculated from normalized within-repertoire ranks of inferred template counts. In a later analysis, generation probabilities were computed with a VDJ recombination model fitted to out-of-frame rearrangements, and the resulting probabilities were checked against IGoR. A later analysis scored TCR-TCR, TCR-HLA and TCR-CMV co-occurrence with hypergeometric tests, applying a repertoire-size bias correction to TCR pairs. To estimate false discovery rates, a later analysis permuted the HLA or CMV assignments 20 times. In a later analysis, co-occurring TCRs were grouped using DBSCAN, with TCRdist sequence similarity added in when clustering inside HLA-allele-positive subsets. Repertoires with fewer than 30,000 or more than 120,000 public chains were left out of co-occurrence clustering, as were a handful of repertoires with anomalous nucleotide sharing. The table was pulled from immuneACCESS by TCRdb, which kept in-frame rearrangements only. Such tables lose some clones; where checked, under half of the loss comes from unresolved V genes, and the rest has no known cause. The V and J calls and clone size come from that table; D and trimming were worked out from the DNA. Within this sample are some 140,000 clones, with roughly 79% of them counted one time only. The top ten constitute approximately 1.5% of the sample.

The cohort comprised around 690 healthy bone marrow donors. At the time of sampling, every cohort member was nominally healthy, though immune exposures that went unrecorded were likely present. The donor was CMV seronegative and belonged to the group of several hundred seronegative cohort members. Every donor gave a peripheral blood sample, and the peripheral blood mononuclear cells from that sample were used for TCR beta sequencing. Genomic DNA extraction from the blood cell samples was performed with the Qiagen DNeasy Blood Extraction Kit. The paper as a whole reports these results and caveats: In a later analysis, TCR association rates were found to vary across HLA loci, with the most associated TCRs seen for DRB1 alleles and the fewest for HLA-C alleles. In a later analysis, some 17,000 TCR beta sequences were associated with specific HLA alleles at a false discovery rate of 0.05. About 15 rarely observed V segments, including chromosome 9 orphons, were excluded from the earlier analysis of about 600 of the donors because counts were too low. A total of around 150 TCR beta chains were listed by the study as associated with cytomegalovirus. Most TCR sequences were observed very rarely across donors, whereas some public TCRs were present in many individuals. In a later genetic analysis, a missense DCLRE1C variant was associated with V-gene and J-gene trimming of TCR beta chains, and the association was replicated in an independent cohort. In an earlier analysis of roughly 560 of the donors, most TCR beta V segments were observed in productive rearrangements about 87% or about 30% of the time, broadly matching IMGT annotations. Immune exposure information for the cohort was limited to CMV serostatus. Assigning TCR associations to individual alleles was difficult when HLA alleles, especially DR and DQ, strongly co-occurred. In vitro tests confirmed that a few of the cytomegalovirus-associated TCR beta chains recognize cytomegalovirus antigens. According to a later analysis, most CMV-associated TCR beta chains appeared to be HLA-restricted, and the HLA associations seemed to be driven largely by CMV exposure. Presence/absence analyses assumed roughly uniform sequencing depth across donors, an assumption that may not hold. According to a later analysis, parvovirus B19, influenza, CMV and Epstein-Barr virus appeared linked to several top co-occurrence clusters. Only TCR beta chains were sequenced in this cohort, and the absence of alpha or paired-chain data limited detectable features. A further reported finding was that TCR beta sequences accurately predicted the HLA-A and HLA-B alleles for most subjects in the first cohort. Because HLA typing was missing for some donors at each locus, association tests included only the typed subset. Linkage disequilibrium might explain the correlated functional status among segregating V segments, but an unknown experimental factor could not be excluded. The classifier was reported to diagnose cytomegalovirus status with high specificity and sensitivity in both the original cohort and the validation cohort. A cluster of highly shared sequence variants was judged likely to be a technical artifact of the sequencing pipeline. Compared with equally common non-associated chains, HLA-associated TCR beta chains in a later analysis were more clonally expanded and had lower generation probabilities. A later genetic analysis reported fewer N-insertions in productive TCRs among donors in an Asian-associated ancestry cluster than the roughly 700-donor mean. It was suggested by the authors that the approach could potentially be generalized to other disease states and immunological phenotypes.

As to this clone: Its antigen remains undetermined. No base qualities exist here, and no much larger clone lies one base off it.

The TCR sequence derives from a woman in her thirties or forties in good health and CMV-seronegative. Sample: PBMCs.

The sequenced DNA: TGTGCCAGCAGTTGGTCGGACAGGGGCGATTCACCCCTCCACTTT. Its protein product is CASSWSDRGDSPLHF. The sequence joins TRBV28 to TRBJ1-6; 9 of the junction bases match TRBD1. V is pruned by 4 bases and J by 8 bases, leaving 6 bases of the junction without a gene match. The germline V gene encodes CDR1 MDHEN and CDR2 SYDVKM. The CDR3 goes from the cysteine to the phenylalanine over 15 residues. The sequence is cut down to CDR3 DNA, 45 bases in frame from base 1.